These 17 T cell receptor beta chains were all obtained from the same sample, sequenced in a study of neoadjuvant nivolumab and ipilimumab in lung cancer. Using immunoSEQ multiplex PCR, the repertoire was profiled, and TCRdb retains in-frame clones only, with some absent. In the table there are 25,000 to 30,000 clones, about 80% of which are singletons. This material consisted of tumor tissue, taken after neoadjuvant nivolumab, alone or with ipilimumab, at or shortly before surgery. These receptors came from an adult with non-small cell lung cancer.

This clone was counted a few times. The chain has TRBV11-2 and TRBJ2-2; D uncertain. CDR1 is SGHAT and CDR2 is FQNNGV in the germline V gene. Trimming removed 1 base at V and 7 bases at J, with 10 bases between. This CDR3 comprises 14 residues. The CDR3 nucleotides are TGTGCCAGCAGCTTAGGTTCCGCATTCGGGGAGCTGTTTTTT. Its protein is CASSLGSAFGELFF.

V is TRBV4-3 and J is TRBJ1-2; D gene uncertain. Germline lookup yields CDR1 LGHNA and CDR2 YSLEER. V was trimmed by 4 bases and J by 5 bases, leaving 14 bases between them. This CDR3 comprises 14 residues. The CDR3 sequence: CASSPYLTGYGYTF. CDR3 nucleotide sequence: TGCGCCAGCAGCCCCTATCTCACGGGATATGGCTACACCTTC.

This chain joins TRBV5-1 and TRBJ2-5; 9 bases align to TRBD1. Germline CDR1 and CDR2: SGHRS and YFSETQ. The CDR3 is 14 amino acids. V lost 3 bases, J lost 5 bases, and 5 bases stayed unmatched. Here the CDR3 DNA reads TGCGCCAGCAGCTCCCAAGGACAGGGGGAGACCCAGTACTTC. It encodes CASSSQGQGETQYF.

The V and J genes are TRBV4-3 and TRBJ2-3; 10 bases agree with TRBD2. The CDR3 extends over 15 amino acids. With V trimmed by 4 bases and J by 2 bases, 3 bases remained unmatched. Germline CDR1 is LGHNA and CDR2 is YSLEER. In DNA, the CDR3 is TGCGCCAGCAGCCTTAGCGGGGGGACCACAGATACGCAGTATTTT. Its protein product is CASSLSGGTTDTQYF.

The gene calls are TRBV6-6 and TRBJ1-2, with 9 bases lining up with TRBD1. V shed 0 bases and J 5 bases; nucleotides not matched to a gene: 4. CDR1 and CDR2 from the germline V gene are MNHNY and SVGAGI (reference sequence). The CDR3 sequence is 15 residues long. Here the CDR3 DNA reads TGTGCCAGCAGTTACTCCGGGACAGGGTCTTATGGCTACACCTTC. This encodes CASSYSGTGSYGYTF.

This clone showed up just once. The chain couples TRBV5-4 to TRBJ1-5, with TRBD1 as a possible D gene (5 bases). V was pared by 0 bases and J by 1 base, with 11 bases between. The CDR3 has 16 residues. Germline lookup yields CDR1 SGHNT and CDR2 YYREEE (reference sequence). The CDR3 region is CASSLDGGTSNQPQHF. DNA for the CDR3: TGTGCCAGCAGCTTGGATGGGGGGACGAGCAATCAGCCCCAGCATTTT.

The gene calls are TRBV11-3 and TRBJ2-5; possibly TRBD1 for D (6 bases). V lost 4 bases to trimming and J lost 3 bases, with 9 bases between them. In germline, CDR1 is SGHNT, CDR2 YENEEA. The CDR3 runs to 13 residues. The CDR3 DNA reads as TGTGCCAGCAGCTACGGGACAAAAGAGACCCAGTACTTC. This gives the protein CASSYGTKETQYF.

J is TRBJ2-7 and V is TRBV7-9; D remains ambiguous. Trimming removed 5 bases from V and 0 bases from J, with 17 bases in between. CDR1 is SEHNR and CDR2 is FQNEAQ in the germline V gene (reference sequence). The CDR3 loop spans 16 amino acids. The CDR3 sequence: CASSQPQDPNSYEQYF. The CDR3 DNA reads as TGTGCCAGCAGCCAGCCCCAGGACCCCAACTCCTACGAGCAGTACTTC.

This chain links TRBV6-1 with TRBJ2-7, with TRBD2 matching over 10 bases. Germline assignment: CDR1 MNHNS and CDR2 SASEGT. With V trimmed by 1 base and J by 0 bases, 0 bases remained unmatched. The CDR3 is 15 amino acids. The DNA for the CDR3 is TGTGCCAGCAGTGAAGGGACTAGCGGCTCCTACGAGCAGTACTTC. Its translation is CASSEGTSGSYEQYF.

This clone appeared once. The rearrangement links TRBV7-2 to TRBJ2-2; D gene uncertain. CDR3 length: 15 amino acids. The germline V gene has CDR1 SGHTA and CDR2 FQGNSA. V lost 0 bases and J lost 6, with 11 bases in between. The CDR3 bases are TGTGCCAGCAGCTTAGCGCAGTCCCACGCCGGGGAGCTGTTTTTT. Protein product: CASSLAQSHAGELFF.

The table lists this clone with a few counts. The chain links TRBV7-8 to TRBJ1-1; unclear D gene. The CDR3 is 13 amino acids. Between the trimmed V and J ends, which lost 5 bases and 5 bases, there was a span of 12 bases. Germline V gene data show CDR1 as SGHVS and CDR2 as FQNEAQ. This CDR3 is CASSADIETEAFF. DNA for the CDR3: TGTGCCAGCAGCGCAGATATTGAGACTGAAGCTTTCTTT. The full variable domain, with the rest looked up from reference TRBV7-8 and TRBJ1-1, is GAGVSQSPRYKVAKRGQDVALRCDPISGHVSLFWYQQALGQGPEFLTYFQNEAQLDKSGLPSDRFFAERPEGSVSTLKIQRTQQEDSAVYLCASSADIETEAFFGQGTRLTVV.

V usage is TRBV5-6 and J usage is TRBJ2-1; 8 positions match TRBD2. V dropped 1 base and J dropped 4; count of bases not matched to a gene: 13. There are 18 residues in the CDR3. CDR1 SGHDT and CDR2 YYEEEE come from the germline V gene. Here the CDR3 DNA reads TGTGCCAGCAGCTTGCGTCCGTCCGGGGGGGTCCCATACAATGAGCAGTTCTTC. Encoded protein: CASSLRPSGGVPYNEQFF.

The sample holds a few counts of this clone. The gene calls are TRBV30 and TRBJ1-5; possible D gene TRBD1, 5 bases. V lost 0 bases to trimming and J lost 3 bases, with 6 bases between them. This CDR3 spans 13 amino acids. Germline V gene data show CDR1 as GTSNPN and CDR2 as SVGIG (reference sequence). The CDR3 region is CAWSVQVNQPQHF. In nucleotides, the CDR3 is TGTGCCTGGAGTGTACAGGTCAATCAGCCCCAGCATTTT. The variable domain in full, with the rest retrieved from reference TRBV30 and TRBJ1-5, is SQTIHQWPATLVQPVGSPLSLECTVEGTSNPNLYWYRQAAGRGLQLLFYSVGIGQISSEVPQNLSASRPQDRQFILSSKKLLLSDSGFYLCAWSVQVNQPQHFGDGTRLSIL.

J is TRBJ2-3 and V is TRBV5-4, with 7 bases lining up with TRBD1. Germline-derived CDR1 and CDR2 are SGHNT and YYREEE (reference sequence). This CDR3 is built from 13 residues. V shed 6 bases and J 5 bases; nucleotides not matched to a gene: 6. CDR3 residues: CASKGARQDTQYF. In DNA form, the CDR3 reads TGTGCCAGCAAGGGGGCGCGTCAAGATACGCAGTATTTT.

V gene TRBV2 combines with J gene TRBJ1-6; D possibly corresponds to TRBD1 (6 bases). V was clipped by 5 bases and J by 8 bases, with 16 bases between them. From germline, CDR1 is SNHLY and CDR2 FYNNEI. The CDR3 runs to 15 residues. The CDR3 is CASSYGQGMDSPLHF. CDR3 nucleotide sequence: TGTGCCAGCAGTTACGGGCAGGGGATGGATTCACCCCTCCACTTT.

The chain has TRBV11-3 and TRBJ2-2; 11 bases agree with TRBD1. The CDR3 covers 15 residues. J lost 7 bases, V lost 3 bases, and 4 bases had no gene match. Germline CDR1 SGHNT, CDR2 YENEEA. CDR3 DNA: TGTGCCAGCAGCTTTGGACAGGGGGCTTTCGGGGAGCTGTTTTTT. Translated, it gives CASSFGQGAFGELFF.

This clone was recorded once. V usage is TRBV5-4 and J usage is TRBJ1-2; TRBD1 matches 7 bases. Germline CDR1 is SGHNT and CDR2 is YYREEE (reference sequence). Unmatched junction bases numbered 6, after V lost 4 bases and J lost 0 bases. The length of the CDR3 is 15 residues. CDR3 nucleotides: TGTGCCAGCAGCCAAGACAGGGTCCCTAACTATGGCTACACCTTC. Residues: CASSQDRVPNYGYTF.